This T cell receptor (beta chain) emerged from a study of cytomegalovirus exposure and HLA in healthy donors (dated by TCRdb to between 2016 and 2019). Describing the broader study: According to a later analysis, the roughly 130 validation repertoires were produced on the same platform as the roughly 700 repertoires of the first cohort. High-throughput TCR immunosequencing, statistical association of individual TCRs with disease status, and machine learning were combined to predict cytomegalovirus infection status. The aim of the study was to test whether cataloging public T cell receptors could identify signatures of past pathogen exposure. A separate validation cohort of approximately 120 different subjects was used in addition to the roughly 700-subject first cohort.

Separate from the roughly 700-subject first cohort, the validation cohort of about 130 subjects was the group to which the donors belonged. Here is what the overall study found, with its caveats: Most TCR sequences were seen in very few donors, while some public TCRs were found in many individuals. In both the original and validation cohorts, the classifier was reported to diagnose cytomegalovirus status with high specificity and sensitivity. In a later analysis, TCRs clustered in the first cohort were found to also tend to co-occur in the 120 validation repertoires, with 85% to 95% of cluster scores above 0. In vitro tests confirmed that a few of the cytomegalovirus-associated TCR beta chains recognize cytomegalovirus antigens. The study gave a list of 150 to 200 TCR beta chains associated with cytomegalovirus. A later analysis lacked HLA typing for the validation cohort, so it scored co-occurrence in that cohort across all 120 or so repertoires. The authors suggested that the approach could potentially be extended to other disease states and immunological phenotypes.

The germline V end is reduced by 6 bases and the J end by 2 bases; junction bases left unmatched: 5. CDR1 and CDR2, looked up from the germline V gene, are MNHNS and SASEGT. Measured from the cysteine to the phenylalanine, the CDR3 is 14 residues long. Only the CDR3 DNA is retained, 42 bases long and in frame from the first base. Library preparation was by the immunoSEQ multiplex PCR assay. The original pipeline was this. A statistical classification framework was developed to diagnose cytomegalovirus status using the catalog of TCR beta chain sequences. TCRdb's version of the immuneACCESS table is confined to in-frame rearrangements and falls short of the full clone set. An unresolved V gene accounts for under half of the shortfall where checked; the remainder is of unknown origin. From that table come the V and J calls and clone size; the DNA was used to work out D and trimming. The sample contains over 200,000 clones, approximately 86% of them found a single time. Clones ranked in the top ten supply 2.9% of the sample.

A remark on this clone: The clone's antigen remains unknown. No base-level quality is on record; no much larger clone is a single base apart.

The rearranged chain carries TRBV6-1 and TRBJ2-3, with 7 middle bases fitting TRBD1. This receptor was identified in a young woman in good health and CMV-seronegative. The sample taken for sequencing was PBMCs. The sequenced DNA is TGTGCCAGCAGCGCTGGACAGGCCACAGATACGCAGTATTTT. Its translation is CASSAGQATDTQYF.